This T cell receptor (beta chain) appears in the sequencing data of a study of cytomegalovirus exposure and HLA in healthy donors. Study at large: A prior study identified 117 million unique TCR beta sequences from about 179 million T cells.

Germline V gene sequence: CDR1 LNHDA, CDR2 SQIVND (reference sequence). CDR3 length: 15 amino acids. The ends lost 6 bases at V and 6 bases at J; junction bases unmatched: 9. 60 Vbeta and 13 Jbeta primers were used in PCR. Authors' analysis steps: Tens of millions of unique TCR beta chains, some 9.9 million of them shared, were counted by a later analysis. Clones were read by immunoSEQ multiplex PCR, and TCRdb kept only the in-frame ones, dropping some. That table gives V, J and clone size, and the DNA gave D and trimming. This sample has some 84,000 clones, with around 80% found just once. The chain employs TRBV19 and TRBJ2-1; 9 bases are a match to TRBD1. The sequence came from a male donor in good health and CMV-seropositive. The sequencing sample was made of PBMCs. Written as DNA, the CDR3 is TGTGCCAGTAGGGAACCGGGACAGGGTGTCAATGAGCAGTTCTTC. It is translated as CASREPGQGVNEQFF.